This T cell receptor (beta chain) was captured by sequencing in a study of T cells in localized non-small cell lung cancer. Germline lookup yields CDR1 GTSNPN and CDR2 SVGIG (reference sequence). The CDR3 is 13 residues long. V was pared by 0 bases and J by 4 bases, with 6 bases between. Sequencing was performed with immunoSEQ multiplex PCR; in TCRdb, only in-frame clones are kept and a portion is missing. The sample has over 9,500 clones, roughly 29% seen once. This chain links TRBV30 with TRBJ1-4; no reliable D call. The clonotype originates from a man between 40 and 70 years old with stage I lung adenocarcinoma. The source was lung tumor tissue, collected before any cancer treatment. The CDR3: CAWSVAGNEKLFF. CDR3 DNA sequence: TGTGCCTGGAGTGTAGCCGGTAATGAAAAACTGTTTTTT. The full variable domain, with the rest looked up from reference TRBV30 and TRBJ1-4, is SQTIHQWPATLVQPVGSPLSLECTVEGTSNPNLYWYRQAAGRGLQLLFYSVGIGQISSEVPQNLSASRPQDRQFILSSKKLLLSDSGFYLCAWSVAGNEKLFFGSGTQLSVL.